This T cell receptor beta chain was captured by sequencing in a study of metastatic and nonmetastatic thyroid tumors. Across the study: Patients with malignant and benign thyroid disease provided blood and tumor or nodule tissue, whose repertoires were compared.

Germline lookup yields CDR1 KGHDR and CDR2 SFDVKD. Germline trimming cut 12 bases from V and 9 bases from J; bases unmatched to any gene: 10. The CDR3 spans 12 residues. Ahead of thyroid surgery, no patient had received treatment of any kind. TCRdb re-called clones via MiXCR from the PCR reads. The table includes approximately 6,100 clones, about 29% detected once. The sample holds a few counts of this clone. The sample consisted of adjacent normal tissue. The source of this sequence is a female donor with papillary thyroid cancer or a benign thyroid nodule (not recorded which). Some clones in this sample may be carry-over from other donors' samples. The chain carries TRBV24-1 and TRBJ2-1; 7 positions match TRBD2. The CDR3 loop is CAAASAGSEQFF. In nucleotides, the CDR3 is TGTGCCGCCGCCTCAGCGGGGAGTGAGCAGTTCTTC.